Described below is a single T cell receptor beta chain sequence and its context. Its target is unknown. This specimen comes from a study of cytomegalovirus exposure and HLA in healthy donors. Turning to the study itself: Across around 400 genotyped donors, just over 80% landed in the Caucasian-associated ancestry cluster.

Study-level points and caveats: TCR beta chain V- and J-gene trimming was linked, in a later analysis, to a missense variant in DCLRE1C. Most TCR beta V segments were productive about 90% or about 30% of the time in an earlier analysis. Upon later analysis, TCR association rates were observed to vary by HLA locus, being highest for DRB1 and lowest for HLA-C.

The CDR3 runs to 14 residues. Germline V lookup: CDR1 SGHDT, CDR2 YYEEEE. V was trimmed by 0 bases and J by 6 bases, leaving 12 bases between them. PCR involved 60 Vbeta and 13 Jbeta primers. Libraries were prepared by immunoSEQ multiplex PCR; TCRdb keeps only in-frame clonotypes and omits some of them. Among over 150,000 clones, approximately 80% were seen once, and the ten largest hold 1.2%. This clonotype originated in a boy younger than 10 in good health and CMV-seronegative. The genes are TRBV5-6 and TRBJ2-5; weak D call: TRBD1 (6 bases). Material for sequencing was PBMCs. The CDR3, as DNA: TGTGCCAGCAGCTTGGGACAGGCTTGGAAGACCCAGTACTTC. Protein: CASSLGQAWKTQYF.